Described below is a single T cell receptor (beta chain) sequence and its context. The method was immunoSEQ multiplex PCR; TCRdb's version includes in-frame clones alone and lacks a portion of them. Of 20,000 or so clones in the sample, approximately 87% were seen once. This specimen comes from a study of monozygotic twins with cystic fibrosis. Germline V gene sequence: CDR1 PRHDT, CDR2 FYEKMQ (reference sequence). The CDR3 spans 15 residues. Trimming left V 5 bases short and J 3 bases short, with 15 bases between. The sample taken for sequencing was blood. The TCR originated in a woman in her twenties or thirties with cystic fibrosis. V and J are TRBV13 and TRBJ2-3; D perhaps matches TRBD2 (7 bases). For the CDR3, the DNA is TGTGCCAGCAGCCGCGGAGGGGGAGGGACAGATACGCAGTATTTT. Translation: CASSRGGGGTDTQYF. The full variable domain, in which reference TRBV13 and TRBJ2-3 provide the parts outside the CDR3, is AAGVIQSPRHLIKEKRETATLKCYPIPRHDTVYWYQQGPGQDPQFLISFYEKMQSDKGSIPDRFSAQQFSDYHSELNMSSLELGDSALYFCASSRGGGGTDTQYFGPGTRLTVL.